This T cell receptor beta chain comes out of a study of cytomegalovirus exposure and HLA in healthy donors. The V end was cut by 3 bases, the J end by 4 bases, with 12 bases between. This CDR3 has 14 residues. Germline V CDR1 and CDR2: SGHTA, FQGTGA. Profiling relied on immunoSEQ multiplex PCR, and the TCRdb table lists in-frame clones only, not all of them. Among roughly 75,000 clones listed, 90% to 95% were seen once. The receptor's source is a man aged 18 to 29 in good health and CMV-seropositive. The V call is TRBV7-3, the J call TRBJ2-5; D might be TRBD1 (5 bases). The sample comprised PBMCs. CDR3 DNA: TGTGCCAGCAGCTTGTCCAGGGATTCAGAGACCCAGTACTTC. Translating it yields CASSLSRDSETQYF.